The next 30 T cell receptor beta chains were all read from a single sample in a study of regulatory T cells in long-lasting Graves disease. As to time point: newly diagnosed GD, antithyroid drugs for less than 3 months. RNA isolated from PBMCs was used to make the TCR library. Building the TCR beta libraries relied on iRepertoire HTBI primers, and CDR3 regions underwent Arm-PCR. TCRdb re-derived calls from the multiplex PCR reads in MiXCR, one entry per CDR3 protein. The table shows around 400,000 distinct CDR3 sequences, with 15% occurring only once. A further study also used this sample, focusing on T cells in Graves' hyperthyroidism and ophthalmopathy.

Sequences were derived from peripheral blood mononuclear cells (PBMCs), sampled at new diagnosis, from a patient treated with antithyroid drugs. The receptors here all came from a woman aged 35 to 49 with Graves disease.

The chain has TRBV7-9 and TRBJ2-5; a possible D gene is TRBD1 (6 bases). Trimming left V 10 bases short and J 4 bases short, with 19 bases between. CDR1 is SEHNR, CDR2 FQNEAQ, per germline (reference sequence). This CDR3 has 14 residues. The CDR3, as DNA: TGTGCCAACAACCCAACAGGGTTGCGAGAGACCCAGTACTTC. Residues: CANNPTGLRETQYF.

This clonotype was picked up many times. V gene TRBV12-3 or TRBV12-4 combines with J gene TRBJ2-3; maybe TRBD1 (6 bases). This CDR3 region has 17 residues. Trimming took off 3 bases at V and 0 bases at J, with 16 bases between the two ends. The CDR3 coding sequence is TGTGCCAGCAGTTTCGTACAGGGCCACTTCAGCACAGATACGCAGTATTTT. Encoded protein: CASSFVQGHFSTDTQYF.

This clonotype was seen many times. The chain carries TRBV27 and TRBJ2-7, with no clear D. Trimming cost V 3 bases and J 0 bases, with 12 bases left between them. Germline V gene data show CDR1 as MNHEY and CDR2 as SMNVEV (reference sequence). The CDR3 is 15 amino acids. In nucleotides, the CDR3 is TGTGCCAGCAGTTTGGATCTAGGGTTCTCCTACGAGCAGTACTTC. It encodes CASSLDLGFSYEQYF.

This clonotype was counted between two and nine times. The chain couples TRBV19 to TRBJ2-5; the D is unclear. V dropped 4 bases and J dropped 5 bases, with 14 bases sitting between them. In germline, CDR1 is LNHDA, CDR2 SQIVND (reference sequence). The CDR3 has 14 residues. The CDR3 sequence: CASSKDQLLETQYF. The CDR3 nucleotides read TGTGCCAGTAGTAAGGACCAGCTTTTGGAGACCCAGTACTTC.

This clonotype was counted a few times. The rearrangement links TRBV12-3 or TRBV12-4 to TRBJ1-2; TRBD1 is a possible D gene (6 bases). V shed 3 bases and J shed 3 bases, with 23 bases lying between them. The CDR3 is 18 residues long. The CDR3 protein is CASSFWVQDSSGDYGYTF. In DNA, the CDR3 is TGTGCCAGCAGTTTTTGGGTCCAGGACTCCTCAGGGGACTATGGCTACACCTTC.

This clonotype came up many times. V and J are TRBV24-1 and TRBJ2-5; 7 nucleotides match TRBD1. J gave up 9 bases and V 4 bases, and 16 bases lay outside the gene matches. The V gene's germline CDR1 is KGHDR and CDR2 SFDVKD. The CDR3 extends over 16 amino acids. The CDR3 is CATSDGRDSPVLAQYF. The CDR3 DNA follows: TGTGCCACCAGTGACGGCCGGGACAGTCCTGTTTTGGCCCAGTACTTC.

This clonotype was recorded many times. The genes are TRBV2 and TRBJ2-7, with unresolved D. V was pared by 4 bases and J by 2 bases, with 12 bases between. Per germline, CDR1 SNHLY and CDR2 FYNNEI. This CDR3 contains 14 residues. CDR3 sequence: CASSGGSYAYEQYF. The CDR3 DNA reads as TGTGCCAGCAGTGGTGGGTCATACGCCTACGAGCAGTACTTC.

The chain recombines TRBV29-1 with TRBJ1-3, with unresolved D. The CDR3 runs to 13 residues. Germline CDR1 reads SQVTM; CDR2 reads ANQGSEA. The V and J ends lost 1 base and 5 bases respectively, with 9 bases between them. Here the CDR3 DNA reads TGCAGCGTTGAAGCTCCCGATAGAAACACCATATATTTT. Translating it yields CSVEAPDRNTIYF.

The genes are TRBV11-3 and TRBJ2-5; 10 bases map to TRBD2. This CDR3 has 16 residues. The V gene's germline CDR1 is SGHNT and CDR2 YENEEA. V was pared by 6 bases and J by 5 bases, with 12 bases of the junction left unmatched. In DNA, the CDR3 is TGTGCCAGCAGGGGAGGCACTAGCGGGACTCGGGAGACCCAGTACTTC. This encodes CASRGGTSGTRETQYF.

This rearrangement joins TRBV7-9 to TRBJ2-1; the match to TRBD2 covers 13 bases. This CDR3 contains 15 residues. Germline values: CDR1 SEHNR, CDR2 FQNEAQ (reference sequence). The V segment lost 5 bases and the J segment 8 bases; nucleotides outside the gene matches: 6. As DNA, the CDR3 is TGTGCCAGCAGCCATTGGACTAGCGGGAGCGATGAGCAGTTCTTC. This translates into CASSHWTSGSDEQFF.

This clonotype was found many times. CDR3 DNA sequence: TGTGCCAGCAGTTTAGCGCTGTCGGAAGAACTCAATGAGCAGTTCTTC. Translating gives CASSLALSEELNEQFF. The chain couples TRBV12-3 or TRBV12-4 to TRBJ2-1; D ambiguous. The CDR3 covers 16 residues. Trimming left V 0 bases short and J 6 bases short, with 15 bases between.

The chain is built from TRBV19 and TRBJ1-1, with a possible D match to TRBD1 (5 bases). The CDR3 contains 15 residues. Per germline, CDR1 LNHDA and CDR2 SQIVND (reference sequence). The V gene lost 3 bases and the J gene lost 0 bases, with 11 bases spanning the gap. The CDR3, as DNA: TGTGCCAGTAGTATGAACCAGGGCTTGAACACTGAAGCTTTCTTT. Amino acids: CASSMNQGLNTEAFF.

This clonotype was seen repeatedly, ten times or more. J is TRBJ2-1 and V is TRBV28; TRBD1 aligns across 8 bases. Germline V lookup: CDR1 MDHEN, CDR2 SYDVKM. V trimming: 5 bases; J trimming: 4 bases; junction bases outside the gene matches: 7. CDR3 length: 15 residues. This chain's CDR3 is CASSLGQGIYNEQFF. For the CDR3, the DNA is TGTGCCAGCAGTCTCGGACAGGGAATTTACAATGAGCAGTTCTTC.

There are a few counts of this clonotype. V usage is TRBV27 and J usage is TRBJ2-6; no clear D gene. Per germline, CDR1 MNHEY and CDR2 SMNVEV (reference sequence). Trimming took off 9 bases at V and 0 bases at J, with 6 bases between the two ends. This CDR3 has 13 amino acids. CDR3 in amino acids: CASTTSGANVLTF. DNA for the CDR3: TGTGCCAGTACCACCTCTGGGGCCAACGTCCTGACTTTC.

This clonotype was observed a handful of times. The CDR3 is CASSLGTGPSTDTQYF. DNA of the CDR3: TGTGCCAGCAGCCTAGGGACAGGCCCTAGCACAGATACGCAGTATTTT. V usage is TRBV3-1 and J usage is TRBJ2-3, with 8 nucleotides matching TRBD1. From germline, CDR1 is LGHDT and CDR2 YNNKEL (reference sequence). V shed 4 bases, J shed 0 bases, and the junction held 6 bases outside the gene matches. This CDR3 spans 16 amino acids.

This clonotype was counted many times. In DNA form, the CDR3 reads TGTGCCACCAGCAGATCGAGTGAGGAGACCCAGTACTTC. Protein sequence: CATSRSSEETQYF. This chain joins TRBV15 and TRBJ2-5; D is undetermined. This CDR3 contains 13 residues. Germline V gives CDR1 LNHNV, CDR2 YYDKDF (reference sequence). The germline V and J ends were trimmed by 2 bases and 5 bases, with 9 bases remaining between them.

In its sample, this clonotype was seen a few times. The chain couples TRBV5-1 to TRBJ2-5; D possibly uses TRBD1 or TRBD2 (6 bases each). Germline assignment: CDR1 SGHRS and CDR2 YFSETQ. This CDR3 is built from 14 residues. Trimming removed 4 bases from V and 4 bases from J, with 14 bases in between. CDR3 coding DNA: TGCGCCAGCAGCCCCCCCGGGGGCGGAGAGACCCAGTACTTC. Translation gives CASSPPGGGETQYF.

This clonotype was counted only a few times. The chain uses TRBV14 and TRBJ2-1, with D possibly matching TRBD1 (6 bases). V was pared by 5 bases and J by 5 bases, with 13 bases between. Germline CDR1 is SGHDN and CDR2 is FVKESK. This CDR3 contains 14 residues. The CDR3 spells CASSKIPGDNEQFF. In DNA form, the CDR3 reads TGTGCCAGCAGCAAAATCCCAGGGGACAATGAGCAGTTCTTC.

This clonotype was seen only a few times. The CDR3 loop reads CASSPWDGNTIYF. The DNA for the CDR3 is TGTGCCAGCAGTCCCTGGGACGGAAACACCATATATTTT. This rearrangement joins TRBV6-1 to TRBJ1-3, with D possibly TRBD1 on 5 matching bases. V lost 5 bases to trimming and J lost 4 bases, with 9 bases between them. This CDR3 comprises 13 residues. Germline CDR1 and CDR2: MNHNS and SASEGT.

This clonotype was seen at least ten times. The chain employs TRBV27 and TRBJ2-7, with 7 bases lining up with TRBD2. Germline CDR1 MNHEY, CDR2 SMNVEV (reference sequence). This CDR3 comprises 16 residues. Trimming took 6 bases from V and 2 from J; bases not matched to a gene: 13. In nucleotides, the CDR3 is TGTGCCAGCAGCCCCCTGGGAGCGGGACCGACCTACGAGCAGTACTTC. It encodes CASSPLGAGPTYEQYF.

This clonotype was detected ten times or more. The rearrangement links TRBV28 to TRBJ2-3, with 8 positions matching TRBD1. Germline loops: CDR1 MDHEN, CDR2 SYDVKM. The CDR3 totals 14 residues. V lost 5 bases to trimming and J lost 4 bases; unmatched junction nucleotides: 5. This chain's CDR3 is CASSRTGYPDTQYF. The CDR3, as DNA: TGTGCCAGCAGTAGGACAGGGTACCCAGATACGCAGTATTTT.

There are many counts of this clonotype. The chain recombines TRBV12-3 or TRBV12-4 with TRBJ1-5, with 10 bases matching TRBD1. The CDR3 is 15 amino acids. J gave up 7 bases and V 6 bases, and 9 bases lay outside the gene matches. The CDR3 bases are TGTGCCAGCAGACTGGGACAGGGGTTGGAGCAGCCCCAGCATTTT. Residues: CASRLGQGLEQPQHF.

About this clonotype: This may be a read error, as it is one base from a much larger clone. This chain connects TRBV2 to TRBJ2-1, with D uncertain. The CDR3 loop spans 12 amino acids. Looked up from germline, CDR1 is SNHLY and CDR2 is FYNNEI. As DNA, the CDR3 is TGTGCCGGCAGCAAATGGGCCAATGAGCAGTTCTTC. It specifies CAGSKWANEQFF.

This clonotype turned up a few times. A much larger clone lies a single base off, so this may be a read error. This chain joins TRBV7-2 and TRBJ1-1; D perhaps matches TRBD1 (5 bases). CDR1 and CDR2 from the germline V gene are SGHTA and FQGNSA. The CDR3 consists of 15 residues. Trimming shortened V by 5 bases and J by 4 bases, and 17 bases separated the two germline ends. CDR3 region: CASSAPGPLSTEAFF. CDR3 in DNA: TGTGCCAGCAGCGCCCCGGGACCCTTGAGCACTGAAGCTTTCTTT.

This clonotype was detected ten times or more. This chain links TRBV11-3 with TRBJ2-7, with 11 bases matching TRBD2. The J segment lost 0 bases and the V segment lost 4 bases, leaving 8 bases of the junction unmatched. CDR3 size: 17 residues. Germline V gene lookup returns CDR1 SGHNT and CDR2 YENEEA. The CDR3 here is CASSSLGGLAGSYEQYF. CDR3 DNA: TGTGCCAGCAGCTCACTAGGCGGACTAGCGGGCTCCTACGAGCAGTACTTC. The whole variable domain, remainder taken from reference TRBV11-3 and TRBJ2-7, is EAGVVQSPRYKIIEKKQPVAFWCNPISGHNTLYWYLQNLGQGPELLIRYENEEAVDDSQLPKDRFSAERLKGVDSTLKIQPAELGDSAVYLCASSSLGGLAGSYEQYFGPGTRLTVT.

This chain links TRBV12-3 or TRBV12-4 with TRBJ1-3; 7 nucleotides align to TRBD1. The CDR3 runs to 17 residues. V trimming: 7 bases; J trimming: 0 bases; junction bases outside the gene matches: 12. The chain's CDR3 is CASTWGDREASGNTIYF. The CDR3 nucleotides are TGTGCCAGCACTTGGGGAGACAGGGAGGCCTCTGGAAACACCATATATTTT.

Turning to this clonotype: This may be a read error: a much more frequent sequence differs by one nucleotide. The conserved phenylalanine or tryptophan normally closing the CDR3 is absent here, so this likely arose from a read error. This sequence joins TRBV7-3 and TRBJ2-2; D unresolved. Trimming removed 2 bases at V and 10 bases at J, with 8 bases between. The CDR3 is 12 residues long. Looked up from germline, CDR1 is SGHTA and CDR2 is FQGTGA. CDR3 nucleotide sequence: TGTGCCAGCAGCTTAGATCTCGTGGAGCTGTTTCTT. Protein: CASSLDLVELFL.

This clonotype has just a few counts. The chain has TRBV28 and TRBJ2-7; D is unclear. Germline V gives CDR1 MDHEN, CDR2 SYDVKM. This CDR3 is built from 15 residues. Trimming removed 5 bases from V and 0 bases from J, with 14 bases in between. CDR3 sequence (DNA): TGTGCCAGCAGTCCGATTCGGGCCCCCTCCTACGAGCAGTACTTC. It codes for CASSPIRAPSYEQYF. Together with reference TRBV28 and TRBJ2-7, the CDR3 gives the full variable domain: DVKVTQSSRYLVKRTGEKVFLECVQDMDHENMFWYRQDPGLGLRLIYFSYDVKMKEKGDIPEGYSVSREKKERFSLILESASTNQTSMYLCASSPIRAPSYEQYFGPGTRLTVT.

This clonotype was counted ten times or more. The CDR3 coding sequence is TGTGCCAGTATCGGAGGGGTAGAGGAGACCCAGTACTTC. Translation gives CASIGGVEETQYF. The chain recombines TRBV19 with TRBJ2-5, with D possibly TRBD2 on 6 matching bases. The CDR3 runs 13 residues. Trimming pared 7 bases from V and 5 bases from J, leaving 14 bases between. CDR1 is LNHDA, CDR2 SQIVND, per germline (reference sequence). Based on the CDR3 plus reference TRBV19 and TRBJ2-5, the full variable domain is DGGITQSPKYLFRKEGQNVTLSCEQNLNHDAMYWYRQDPGQGLRLIYYSQIVNDFQKGDIAEGYSVSREKKESFPLTVTSAQKNPTAFYLCASIGGVEETQYFGPGTRLLVL.

This clonotype was counted at least ten times. In DNA, the CDR3 is TGTGCCAGCAGTCTGACAGGGGACGGCGGGGAGCTGTTTTTT. Translating it yields CASSLTGDGGELFF. The chain links TRBV28 to TRBJ2-2; TRBD1 agrees at 8 bases. The germline gives CDR1 MDHEN, CDR2 SYDVKM. This CDR3 comprises 14 residues. J gave up 7 bases and V 5 bases, and 6 bases lay outside the gene matches.